One sample yielded the 17 T cell receptor beta chains listed below, sequenced in a study of control samples from healthy donors and cancer patients. Some clones are missing from TCRdb's copy, which holds only in-frame ones; the method was immunoSEQ multiplex PCR. In the table there are 150,000 to 200,000 clones, around nine tenths of which are singletons. The sequencing sample was made of blood. All receptors derive from a man aged 25 to 45 in good health.

J is TRBJ2-1 and V is TRBV4-1, with TRBD2 as a possible D gene (6 bases). This CDR3 comprises 21 residues. The V and J ends lost 0 bases and 4 bases respectively, with 28 bases between them. Germline CDR1 MGHRA, CDR2 YSYEKL. CDR3 nucleotide sequence: TGCGCCAGCAGCCAAGATATTAACCGGGAGATCGGTCATCTAACATACAATGAGCAGTTCTTC. Translation: CASSQDINREIGHLTYNEQFF.

J is TRBJ1-5 and V is TRBV3-1 (or the pseudogene TRBV3-2); D gene uncertain. The CDR3 runs 15 residues. The V gene's germline CDR1 is LGHDT and CDR2 YNNKEL (reference sequence). Trimming took off 6 bases at V and 2 bases at J, with 14 bases between the two ends. CDR3 DNA sequence: TGTGCCAGCAGGCCGTCATTGAGTGGCAATCAGCCCCAGCATTTT. Encoded protein: CASRPSLSGNQPQHF.

This clone was seen just once. A junction boundary mismatches the germline segment, possibly from a read error. The chain combines TRBV13 with TRBJ1-1; D is unresolved. The V gene's germline CDR1 is PRHDT and CDR2 FYEKMQ (reference sequence). There are 9 residues in the CDR3. The CDR3 region is CASSLAGEW. Here the CDR3 DNA reads TGTGCCAGCAGCTTAGCTGGGGAATGG. The full variable domain, rest sourced from reference TRBV13 and TRBJ1-1, is AAGVIQSPRHLIKEKRETATLKCYPIPRHDTVYWYQQGPGQDPQFLISFYEKMQSDKGSIPDRFSAQQFSDYHSELNMSSLELGDSALYFCASSLAGEWGQGTRLTVV.

The J gene is TRBJ1-2, the V gene TRBV28; 8 nucleotides agree with TRBD1. The CDR3 has 14 amino acids. V gave up 6 bases and J gave up 4 bases; unmatched junction bases: 7. Germline loops: CDR1 MDHEN, CDR2 SYDVKM. The DNA of the CDR3 is TGTGCCAGCAGGGCAGGGGGCGGAGGCTATGGCTACACCTTC. Its protein product is CASRAGGGGYGYTF.

This clone was observed a few times. This chain uses TRBV9 with TRBJ2-1; weak D call: TRBD1 (5 bases). The V end lost 6 bases, the J end lost 6 bases, and 13 bases lay between the germline ends. The CDR3 is made up of 13 amino acids. In germline, CDR1 is SGDLS, CDR2 YYNGEE. The CDR3 nucleotides read TGTGCCAGCAAAAGGGGTACCTCCAATGAGCAGTTCTTC. Translating gives CASKRGTSNEQFF.

V usage is TRBV28 and J usage is TRBJ2-3, with 8 bases identical to TRBD2. This CDR3 has 17 amino acids. Trimming at V came to 8 bases and at J to 4 bases, leaving 17 bases not matched to a gene. Germline lookup yields CDR1 MDHEN and CDR2 SYDVKM. The CDR3 protein is CASCKAPSRAGADTQYF. The CDR3 nucleotides read TGTGCCAGCTGTAAGGCCCCGTCCCGAGCGGGAGCAGATACGCAGTATTTT.

The chain employs TRBV5-4 and TRBJ1-1, with TRBD1 as a possible D gene (5 bases). CDR1 and CDR2 from the germline V gene are SGHNT and YYREEE (reference sequence). V lost 1 base and J 7 bases, leaving 14 bases between the germline ends. The CDR3 loop spans 14 amino acids. CDR3 bases: TGTGCCAGCAGCTTGTTCCAGGCCCAGGGTGAAGCTTTCTTT. It yields the protein CASSLFQAQGEAFF.

The chain joins TRBV7-9 to TRBJ2-7, with a tentative D call TRBD1 (5 bases). V lost 4 bases and J 2 bases, leaving 12 bases between the germline ends. The germline gives CDR1 SEHNR, CDR2 FQNEAQ (reference sequence). This CDR3 has 14 amino acids. As DNA, the CDR3 is TGTGCCAGCAGCTCGGACATCTTCCCCTACGAGCAGTACTTC. Its protein product is CASSSDIFPYEQYF. Together with reference TRBV7-9 and TRBJ2-7, the CDR3 gives the full variable domain: DTGVSQNPRHKITKRGQNVTFRCDPISEHNRLYWYRQTLGQGPEFLTYFQNEAQLEKSRLLSDRFSAERPKGSFSTLEIQRTEQGDSAMYLCASSSDIFPYEQYFGPGTRLTVT.

This sequence joins TRBV7-8 and TRBJ1-1; 9 bases line up with TRBD1. Trimming removed 5 bases from V and 1 base from J; junction bases left unmatched: 2. Germline CDR1 reads SGHVS; CDR2 reads FQNEAQ. This CDR3 spans 14 amino acids. The CDR3 sequence is CASSHRGRNTEAFF. The CDR3, as DNA: TGTGCCAGCAGCCACAGGGGGCGGAACACTGAAGCTTTCTTT.

This chain uses TRBV18 with TRBJ1-6; 9 bases align to TRBD1. The CDR3 consists of 15 residues. Unmatched junction bases numbered 6, after V lost 3 bases and J lost 9 bases. Germline values: CDR1 KGHSH, CDR2 LQKENI. For the CDR3, the DNA is TGTGCCAGCTCACCGCCCGGGACAGGGCTTTCACCCCTCCACTTT. Translating it yields CASSPPGTGLSPLHF. Based on the CDR3 plus reference TRBV18 and TRBJ1-6, the full variable domain is NAGVMQNPRHLVRRRGQEARLRCSPMKGHSHVYWYRQLPEEGLKFMVYLQKENIIDESGMPKERFSAEFPKEGPSILRIQQVVRGDSAAYFCASSPPGTGLSPLHFGNGTRLTVT.

The V call is TRBV18, the J call TRBJ2-7; D is ambiguous. This CDR3 has 15 amino acids. V was shortened by 2 bases and J by 0 bases, with 11 bases between the two germline ends. Germline CDR1 reads KGHSH; CDR2 reads LQKENI. CDR3 coding DNA: TGTGCCAGCTCACCATCGATTTTGAGCTCCTACGAGCAGTACTTC. As protein: CASSPSILSSYEQYF.

This sequence joins TRBV6-5 and TRBJ2-5; TRBD1 is a possible D gene (6 bases). The CDR3 has 13 amino acids. Trimming stripped 8 bases from V and 3 bases from J, with 13 bases between. Germline V gene sequence: CDR1 MNHEY, CDR2 SVGAGI. The CDR3 coding sequence is TGTGCCAGCCGGAGACAGGCCAAAGAGACCCAGTACTTC. This encodes CASRRQAKETQYF.

The CDR3 coding sequence is TGTGCCAGCAGTTACTCGGGGTTCGGTCTCAATCAGCCCCAGCATTTT. This codes for CASSYSGFGLNQPQHF. The rearrangement uses TRBV6-5 and TRBJ1-5, with unresolved D. The CDR3 consists of 16 residues. Germline V lookup: CDR1 MNHEY, CDR2 SVGAGI. The ends were cut back, 0 bases at V and 3 bases at J, with 12 bases in the middle.

The CDR3 reads CASSQTSGSFNEQFF. The CDR3 DNA is TGTGCCAGCAGCCAGACTAGCGGGAGTTTTAATGAGCAGTTCTTC. The V and J genes are TRBV11-1 and TRBJ2-1; 12 bases are shared with TRBD2. The V gene end was trimmed by 5 bases and the J gene end by 7 bases; junction bases not matched to a gene: 6. CDR1 is SGHAT and CDR2 is FQDESV in the germline V gene (reference sequence). This CDR3 has 15 amino acids.

This chain connects TRBV29-1 to TRBJ2-1; 8 bases line up with TRBD2. CDR1 SQVTM and CDR2 ANQGSEA come from the germline V gene. The CDR3 is 16 residues long. The V segment lost 6 bases and the J segment 2 bases; nucleotides outside the gene matches: 12. The CDR3 DNA reads as TGCAGCGTCGCAGATCCCACTAGCGGCACCTACAATGAGCAGTTCTTC. Translating it yields CSVADPTSGTYNEQFF.

The V gene is TRBV7-2, the J gene TRBJ1-1, with D maybe TRBD1 (5 bases). Trimming removed 3 bases from V and 0 bases from J, with 8 bases in between. Germline lookup yields CDR1 SGHTA and CDR2 FQGNSA. This CDR3 spans 14 amino acids. The CDR3 sequence is CASSFAGLNTEAFF. In nucleotides, the CDR3 is TGTGCCAGCAGCTTCGCAGGGTTGAACACTGAAGCTTTCTTT. The variable domain in full, completed from reference TRBV7-2 and TRBJ1-1, reads GAGVSQSPSNKVTEKGKDVELRCDPISGHTALYWYRQSLGQGLEFLIYFQGNSAPDKSGLPSDRFSAERTGGSVSTLTIQRTQQEDSAVYLCASSFAGLNTEAFFGQGTRLTVV.

The V and J genes are TRBV10-3 and TRBJ2-2; D remains ambiguous. The ends were cut back, 2 bases at V and 4 bases at J, with 2 bases in the middle. The germline V gene encodes CDR1 ENHRY and CDR2 SYGVKD. There are 12 residues in the CDR3. As DNA, the CDR3 is TGTGCCATCAGTGAGGGCACCGGGGAGCTGTTTTTT. Its translation is CAISEGTGELFF.